Given below is one T cell receptor beta chain in context. Its antigen is as yet unknown. This record belongs to a study of Ad26.COV2.S vaccination and SARS-CoV-2 variants. Notes on the study in general: An underestimation of total T cell responses may have resulted from the TCR breadth and depth analyses.

The protocol was immunoSEQ multiplex PCR, while the TCRdb copy is restricted to in-frame clones and leaves out a portion. Among approximately 250,000 clones listed, 87% were seen once. Treatment denoted: 19 received Ad26.COV2.S at low or high dose, single or two shots; 5 received placebo; per-sample allocation not given. Sample collection was performed on day 63 after the first vaccine or placebo injection. CDR3 size: 14 residues. The V and J ends lost 4 bases and 4 bases, in that order; junction bases with no gene match: 6. From germline, CDR1 is ENHRY and CDR2 SYGVKD. The sequencing used peripheral blood, collected in a trial of Ad26.COV2.S vaccine versus placebo. This receptor was taken from a person between 18 and 59 years old who received the Ad26.COV2.S COVID-19 vaccine or a placebo. This chain joins TRBV10-3 and TRBJ1-1; 7 bases are a match to TRBD1. The CDR3 DNA sequence: TGTGCCATCAGTGCGACAGGGTACGGCACTGAAGCTTTCTTT. It codes for CAISATGYGTEAFF.